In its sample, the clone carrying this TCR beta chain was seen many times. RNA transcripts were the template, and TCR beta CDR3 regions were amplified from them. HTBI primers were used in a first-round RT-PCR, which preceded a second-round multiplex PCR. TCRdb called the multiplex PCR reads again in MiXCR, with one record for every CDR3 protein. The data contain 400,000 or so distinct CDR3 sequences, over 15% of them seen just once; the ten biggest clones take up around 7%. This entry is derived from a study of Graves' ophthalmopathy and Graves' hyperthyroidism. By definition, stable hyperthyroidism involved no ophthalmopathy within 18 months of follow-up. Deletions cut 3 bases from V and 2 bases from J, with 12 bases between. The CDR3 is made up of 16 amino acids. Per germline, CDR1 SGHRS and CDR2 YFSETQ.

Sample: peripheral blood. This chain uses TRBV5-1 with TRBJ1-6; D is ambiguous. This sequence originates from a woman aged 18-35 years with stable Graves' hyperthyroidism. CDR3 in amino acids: CASSSRSEAYNSPLHF. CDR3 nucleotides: TGCGCCAGCAGCTCCCGGTCAGAGGCCTATAATTCACCCCTCCACTTT.